What follows are 14 T cell receptor beta chains derived from one specimen sequenced in a study of blood T cell repertoires in COVID-19 (TCRdb year 2020). The library was prepared using the immunoSEQ multiplex PCR assay. TCRdb provides this immuneACCESS table in a form limited to in-frame rearrangements. Some clones are lacking; in checked studies, under half of them reflect an unresolved V gene, and why the rest are absent is not known. The sample has approximately 250,000 clones on record, approximately 90% of them singletons. The ten largest clones add up to 4.1% of the sample. Sequences were obtained from PBMCs or T cells enriched from blood (not recorded which). These receptors came from a woman aged 30 to 39 who had recovered from COVID-19.

The chain couples TRBV6-2 or TRBV6-3 to TRBJ2-2; 8 bases are shared with TRBD1. From germline, CDR1 is MNHEY and CDR2 SVGEGT. Trimming took 2 bases from V and 2 from J; bases not matched to a gene: 4. The CDR3 length is 16 residues. CDR3 coding DNA: TGTGCCAGCAGTTACACAACAGGGGGAAACACCGGGGAGCTGTTTTTT. It codes for CASSYTTGGNTGELFF.

The chain employs TRBV29-1 and TRBJ1-1; no clear D gene. Germline assignment: CDR1 SQVTM and CDR2 ANQGSEA. There are 14 residues in the CDR3. The V gene lost 4 bases and the J gene lost 10 bases, with 22 bases spanning the gap. This CDR3 reads CSVVVETEGVGAFF. The CDR3 DNA sequence: TGCAGCGTTGTGGTAGAGACGGAAGGAGTCGGAGCTTTCTTT.

This chain uses TRBV19 with TRBJ1-4; D gene uncertain. V gave up 6 bases and J gave up 4 bases, with 12 bases separating them. This CDR3 has 14 residues. The germline gives CDR1 LNHDA, CDR2 SQIVND (reference sequence). CDR3 DNA sequence: TGTGCCAGTAGCCGAGCACAGAGTAATGAAAAACTGTTTTTT. Translation gives CASSRAQSNEKLFF.

V usage is TRBV5-1 and J usage is TRBJ1-1, with TRBD1 as a possible D gene (6 bases). The CDR3 extends over 13 amino acids. V dropped 1 base and J dropped 4 bases, with 8 bases sitting between them. Germline V CDR1 and CDR2: SGHRS, YFSETQ. This chain's CDR3 is CASSLRGGTEAFF. The CDR3 nucleotides read TGCGCCAGCAGCTTGAGAGGGGGCACTGAAGCTTTCTTT.

This clone was counted once. V usage is TRBV28 and J usage is TRBJ2-5, with a possible D match to TRBD1 (6 bases). V was cut by 3 bases and J by 4 bases, with 15 bases left in between. Germline V CDR1 and CDR2: MDHEN, SYDVKM. CDR3 length: 15 amino acids. The CDR3 here is CASSFLGQKSETQYF. The CDR3 nucleotides are TGTGCCAGCAGTTTCCTAGGACAGAAATCAGAGACCCAGTACTTC.

This clone was detected once. The chain joins TRBV7-2 to TRBJ2-5, with TRBD2 matching over 14 bases. CDR3 length: 16 residues. Germline V gene sequence: CDR1 SGHTA, CDR2 FQGNSA. V lost 4 bases and J lost 4; bases outside the gene matches: 5. The CDR3 region has the DNA TGTGCCAGCAGCTGGGGACTAGCGGGAGAGGGAGAGACCCAGTACTTC. Residues: CASSWGLAGEGETQYF.

The J gene is TRBJ1-5, the V gene TRBV28; D is unresolved. Trimming removed 4 bases from V and 4 bases from J, with 14 bases in between. Per the germline V gene, CDR1 is MDHEN and CDR2 is SYDVKM. The CDR3 spans 15 residues. The CDR3 spells CASSSVWAQNQPQHF. CDR3 sequence (DNA): TGTGCCAGCAGTTCCGTGTGGGCCCAAAATCAGCCCCAGCATTTT.

The chain uses TRBV7-2 and TRBJ2-3, with 15 bases lining up with TRBD2. Trimming removed 4 bases from V and 1 base from J; junction bases left unmatched: 9. There are 19 residues in the CDR3. Germline CDR1 and CDR2: SGHTA and FQGNSA. The CDR3 bases are TGTGCCAGCAGCTCTGCCGGGACTAGCGGGAGGTACCGCACAGATACGCAGTATTTT. Amino acids: CASSSAGTSGRYRTDTQYF. Variable domain in full (rest from reference TRBV7-2 and TRBJ2-3): GAGVSQSPSNKVTEKGKDVELRCDPISGHTALYWYRQSLGQGLEFLIYFQGNSAPDKSGLPSDRFSAERTGGSVSTLTIQRTQQEDSAVYLCASSSAGTSGRYRTDTQYFGPGTRLTVL.

The V gene is TRBV7-9, the J gene TRBJ2-5; 7 nucleotides agree with TRBD1. The CDR3 extends over 14 amino acids. The ends lost 6 bases at V and 2 bases at J; junction bases unmatched: 6. From germline, CDR1 is SEHNR and CDR2 FQNEAQ (reference sequence). CDR3 nucleotides: TGTGCCAGCAGGAGGGGGCGCCGGCAAGAGACCCAGTACTTC. This gives the protein CASRRGRRQETQYF.

This chain joins TRBV15 and TRBJ2-7, with a possible D match to TRBD1 (6 bases). Trimming shortened V by 2 bases and J by 3 bases, and 14 bases separated the two germline ends. This CDR3 is built from 15 residues. The germline CDR1 and CDR2 sequences are LNHNV and YYDKDF (reference sequence). CDR3 residues: CATSRSQGSDYEQYF. CDR3 DNA: TGTGCCACCAGCAGATCACAGGGAAGCGACTACGAGCAGTACTTC.

The chain is built from TRBV19 and TRBJ1-2; tentative D call: TRBD1 (6 bases). This CDR3 is 13 amino acids long. V lost 1 base and J lost 8, with 11 bases in between. Germline loops: CDR1 LNHDA, CDR2 SQIVND (reference sequence). The CDR3 bases are TGTGCCAGTAGTATAGTAGACAGGCAGGGCTACACCTTC. Its protein product is CASSIVDRQGYTF.

V usage is TRBV4-1 and J usage is TRBJ2-7, with D perhaps TRBD2 (5 bases). Germline V CDR1 and CDR2: MGHRA, YSYEKL. V was cut by 3 bases and J by 2 bases, with 11 bases left in between. The CDR3 spans 14 residues. This chain's CDR3 is CASSQPGLAYEQYF. The CDR3 DNA reads as TGCGCCAGCAGCCAGCCGGGGTTGGCCTACGAGCAGTACTTC.

The chain has TRBV6-1 and TRBJ1-1; TRBD1 agrees at 8 bases. Germline V CDR1 and CDR2: MNHNS, SASEGT. This CDR3 has 17 amino acids. Trimming cost V 3 bases and J 1 base; bases outside gene matches: 10. CDR3 residues: CASSELGQGARNTEAFF. CDR3 DNA: TGTGCCAGCAGTGAGTTGGGGCAGGGGGCGAGGAACACTGAAGCTTTCTTT.

This clone was found a few times. The chain couples TRBV6-5 to TRBJ2-1, with 9 bases lining up with TRBD2. The CDR3 is 15 residues long. V lost 3 bases to trimming and J lost 7 bases; unmatched junction nucleotides: 7. The germline CDR1 and CDR2 sequences are MNHEY and SVGAGI. The CDR3 loop is CASSYLAGGQNEQFF. In nucleotides, the CDR3 is TGTGCCAGCAGTTATTTGGCGGGAGGGCAAAATGAGCAGTTCTTC.